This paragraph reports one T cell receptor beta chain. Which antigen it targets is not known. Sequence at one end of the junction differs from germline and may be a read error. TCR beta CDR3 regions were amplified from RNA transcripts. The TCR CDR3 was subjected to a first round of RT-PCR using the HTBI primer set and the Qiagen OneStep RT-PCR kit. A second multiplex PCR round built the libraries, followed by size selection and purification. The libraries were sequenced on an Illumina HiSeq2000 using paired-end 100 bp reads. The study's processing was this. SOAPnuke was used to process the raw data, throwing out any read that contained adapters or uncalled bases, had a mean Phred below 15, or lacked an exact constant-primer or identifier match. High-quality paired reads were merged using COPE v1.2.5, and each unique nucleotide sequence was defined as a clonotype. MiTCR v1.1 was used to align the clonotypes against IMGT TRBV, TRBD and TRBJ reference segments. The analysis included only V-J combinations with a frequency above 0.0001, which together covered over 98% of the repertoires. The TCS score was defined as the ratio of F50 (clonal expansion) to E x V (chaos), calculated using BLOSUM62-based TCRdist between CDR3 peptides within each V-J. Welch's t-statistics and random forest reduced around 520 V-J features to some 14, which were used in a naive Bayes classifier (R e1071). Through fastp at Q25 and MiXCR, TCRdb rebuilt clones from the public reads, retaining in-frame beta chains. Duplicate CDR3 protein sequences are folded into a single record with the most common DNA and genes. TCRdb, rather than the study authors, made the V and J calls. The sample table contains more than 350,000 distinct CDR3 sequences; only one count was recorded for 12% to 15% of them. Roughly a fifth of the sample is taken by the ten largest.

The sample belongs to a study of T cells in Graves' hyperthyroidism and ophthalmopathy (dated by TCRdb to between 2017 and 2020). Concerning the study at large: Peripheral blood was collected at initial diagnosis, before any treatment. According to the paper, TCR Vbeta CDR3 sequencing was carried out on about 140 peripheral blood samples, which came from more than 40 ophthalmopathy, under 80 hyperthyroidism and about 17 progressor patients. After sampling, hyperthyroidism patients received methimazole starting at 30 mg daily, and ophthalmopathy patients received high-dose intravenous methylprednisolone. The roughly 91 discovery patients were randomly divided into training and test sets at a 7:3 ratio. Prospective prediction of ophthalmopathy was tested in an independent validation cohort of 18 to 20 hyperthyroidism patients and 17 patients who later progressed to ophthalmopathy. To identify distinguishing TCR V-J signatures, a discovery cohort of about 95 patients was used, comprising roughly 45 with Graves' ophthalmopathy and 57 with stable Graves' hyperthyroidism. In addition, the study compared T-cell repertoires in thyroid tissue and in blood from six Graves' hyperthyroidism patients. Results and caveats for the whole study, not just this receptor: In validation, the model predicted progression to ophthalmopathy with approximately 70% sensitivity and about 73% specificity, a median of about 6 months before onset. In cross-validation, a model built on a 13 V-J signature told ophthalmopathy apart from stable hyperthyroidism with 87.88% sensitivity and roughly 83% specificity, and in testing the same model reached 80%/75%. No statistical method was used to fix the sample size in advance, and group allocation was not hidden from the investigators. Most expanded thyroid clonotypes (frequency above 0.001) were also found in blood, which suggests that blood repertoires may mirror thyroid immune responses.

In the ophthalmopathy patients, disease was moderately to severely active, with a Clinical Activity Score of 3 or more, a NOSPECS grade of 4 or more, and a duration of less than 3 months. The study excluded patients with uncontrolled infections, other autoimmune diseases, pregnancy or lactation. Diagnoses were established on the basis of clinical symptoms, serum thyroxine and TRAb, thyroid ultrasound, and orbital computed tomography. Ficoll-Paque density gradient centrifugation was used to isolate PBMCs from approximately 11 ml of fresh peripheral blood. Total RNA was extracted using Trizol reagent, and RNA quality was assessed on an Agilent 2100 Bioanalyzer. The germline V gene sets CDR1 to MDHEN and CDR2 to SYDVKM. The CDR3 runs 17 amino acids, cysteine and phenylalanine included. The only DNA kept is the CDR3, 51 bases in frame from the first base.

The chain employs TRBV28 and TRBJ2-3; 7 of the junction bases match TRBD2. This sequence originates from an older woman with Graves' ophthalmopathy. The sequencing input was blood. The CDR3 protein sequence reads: CASSTPFGRTNTDTQYF. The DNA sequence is TGTGCCAGCTCGACCCCCTTCGGGAGGACTAACACAGATACGCAGTATTTC.